This entry concerns a single T cell receptor (beta chain). CDR1 and CDR2 from the germline V gene are MNHEY and SMNVEV (reference sequence). With V trimmed by 5 bases and J by 0 bases, 11 bases remained unmatched. CDR3 length: 18 amino acids. The data were obtained in a study of cytomegalovirus exposure and HLA in healthy donors. The PCR used 60 Vbeta and 13 Jbeta primers. Original data processing: Unique TCR beta chains totaled 65 million to 95 million in a later count, with approximately 10 million of them shared. Using immunoSEQ multiplex PCR, the repertoire was profiled, and TCRdb retains in-frame clones only, with some absent. V and J calls and clone size are copied from that table; D and trimming were computed from the DNA. The sample records 150,000 to 200,000 clones, roughly 78% being singletons.

The specimen sequenced was PBMCs. The chain joins TRBV27 to TRBJ2-3; 10 bases map to TRBD1. The TCR comes from a man aged 40-55 years in good health and CMV-seropositive. The chain's CDR3 is CASSRTGGALLSTDTQYF. The CDR3 nucleotides are TGTGCCAGCAGTCGGACAGGGGGAGCACTTCTTAGCACAGATACGCAGTATTTT.